The 2 T cell receptor beta chains below all came from one sample that was sequenced in a study of Ad26.COV2.S vaccination and SARS-CoV-2 variants (dated by TCRdb to about 2021). This specimen's treatment or condition label, interpreted: some 20 received Ad26.COV2.S at low or high dose, single or two shots; 5 received placebo; per-sample allocation not given. Repertoires of vaccine and placebo recipients were sequenced from samples collected on day 63 after the first injection. Library creation used the immunoSEQ multiplex PCR assay. Sourced from immuneACCESS, this table was stored by TCRdb with only in-frame sequences that have V and J called. A share of the clones is absent; for the studies checked, an unresolved V gene accounts for under half, and the remainder has no known explanation. The sample table contains roughly 420,000 clones; only one count was recorded for 89% of them. Over 2% of the sample comes from the top ten.

The input for sequencing was peripheral blood, taken in a trial of Ad26.COV2.S vaccine versus placebo. Every receptor here comes from a person between 18 and 60 years old who received the Ad26.COV2.S COVID-19 vaccine or a placebo.

The rearrangement uses TRBV28 and TRBJ2-3; 11 bases align to TRBD2. In germline, CDR1 is MDHEN, CDR2 SYDVKM. The V and J ends lost 3 bases and 2 bases, in that order; junction bases with no gene match: 7. The CDR3 has 17 residues. The CDR3 nucleotides are TGTGCCAGCAGTTTCGGGATTAGCGGGGGGGCCACAGATACGCAGTATTTT. It is translated as CASSFGISGGATDTQYF. Using reference TRBV28 and TRBJ2-3 for the parts outside the CDR3, the full variable domain is DVKVTQSSRYLVKRTGEKVFLECVQDMDHENMFWYRQDPGLGLRLIYFSYDVKMKEKGDIPEGYSVSREKKERFSLILESASTNQTSMYLCASSFGISGGATDTQYFGPGTRLTVL.

The rearrangement joins TRBV20-1 to TRBJ2-1; D call uncertain. The CDR3 spans 16 residues. Trimming left V 3 bases short and J 1 base short, with 16 bases between. Germline V gives CDR1 DFQATT, CDR2 SNEGSKA (reference sequence). The CDR3, as DNA: TGCAGTGCTAGTCCCCGGACCATCAGGTCCTACAATGAGCAGTTCTTC. Its protein product is CSASPRTIRSYNEQFF.